These 9 T cell receptor beta chains originate from one sample sequenced in a study of T cells in Graves' hyperthyroidism and ophthalmopathy (dated by TCRdb to the late 2010s). Libraries came from multiplex PCR. Sequencing was performed on an Illumina HiSeq 2000. Amplification of TCR beta CDR3 regions was carried out from RNA transcripts. For the first round of RT-PCR on the TCR CDR3, the HTBI primer set was used together with the Qiagen OneStep RT-PCR kit. Starting from the raw public reads, TCRdb applied fastp trimming at Q25, assembled clones with MiXCR and retained in-frame beta chains. CDR3 protein duplicates are merged, each entry listing the most common genes and DNA. The sample table contains hundreds of thousands of distinct CDR3 sequences; only one count was recorded for approximately 15% of them. The top ten clones comprise about 3.9% of the sample. Sequenced material: blood. The receptors here all came from a woman aged 40 to 50 with Graves' ophthalmopathy.

This clonotype was counted at least ten times. The chain carries TRBV7-6 and TRBJ1-2, with D perhaps matching TRBD1 (5 bases). The CDR3 runs to 17 residues. The germline V gene has CDR1 SGHVS and CDR2 FNYEAQ. The V gene lost 2 bases and the J gene lost 1 base, with 17 bases spanning the gap. CDR3 sequence reads: CASSLTPGTLSNYGYTF. For the CDR3, the DNA is TGTGCCAGCAGCTTAACGCCCGGGACCCTAAGTAACTATGGCTACACCTTC.

This clonotype was picked up many times. The V call is TRBV13, the J call TRBJ2-7; TRBD2 aligns across 8 bases. The CDR3 is 15 amino acids. J gave up 3 bases and V 5 bases, and 9 bases lay outside the gene matches. CDR1 is PRHDT, CDR2 FYEKMQ, per germline (reference sequence). The CDR3 DNA follows: TGTGCCAGCAGCCCCGGCGGGAGGTACGGCTACGAGCAGTACTTC. It encodes CASSPGGRYGYEQYF.

In this sample, this clonotype turned up a few times. The chain uses TRBV11-1 and TRBJ2-7; 7 bases line up with TRBD1. Trimming took 5 bases from V and 2 from J; bases not matched to a gene: 15. In germline, CDR1 is SGHAT, CDR2 FQDESV (reference sequence). The CDR3 contains 17 residues. CDR3 sequence: CASSHFGTVKPPYEQYF. The CDR3 nucleotides are TGTGCCAGCAGCCATTTTGGGACAGTTAAACCCCCCTACGAGCAGTACTTC.

The rearrangement links TRBV25-1 to TRBJ2-7; D is unresolved. Germline values: CDR1 MGHDK, CDR2 SYGVNS. The CDR3 length is 9 residues. CDR3 sequence reads: CASSEWPGV. The CDR3 DNA reads as TGTGCCAGCAGTGAATGGCCTGGGGTC.

This clonotype was picked up many times. The chain employs TRBV27 and TRBJ2-5, with 12 bases aligning to TRBD2. This CDR3 spans 14 amino acids. Germline values: CDR1 MNHEY, CDR2 SMNVEV (reference sequence). V lost 8 bases and J lost 3; bases outside the gene matches: 4. The CDR3 loop is CASRRLAGEETQYF. The DNA for the CDR3 is TGTGCCAGCCGGAGACTAGCGGGGGAAGAGACCCAGTACTTC.

The chain uses TRBV18 and TRBJ2-6, with D unclear. The V gene lost 1 base and the J gene lost 0 bases, with 13 bases spanning the gap. Germline V gene sequence: CDR1 KGHSH, CDR2 LQKENI. The CDR3 contains 18 residues. The CDR3 nucleotides read TGTGCCAGCTCACCACTATTGGCCGATCTCTCTGGGGCCAACGTCCTGACTTTC. Its protein is CASSPLLADLSGANVLTF.

This clonotype was seen ten or more times. This chain uses TRBV7-9 with TRBJ2-5; D is perhaps TRBD2 (5 bases). The CDR3 length is 14 residues. V dropped 5 bases and J dropped 0 bases, with 10 bases sitting between them. Germline V gene data show CDR1 as SEHNR and CDR2 as FQNEAQ (reference sequence). The CDR3, as DNA: TGTGCCAGCAGCGCCCCGGGGAACCAAGAGACCCAGTACTTC. Residues: CASSAPGNQETQYF.

Notes on this clonotype: A read error is possible here, since a much larger clone lies one base away. The CDR3 nucleotides read TGTGCCAGCAGTGAATACTTGGCCCCCGGGGAGCTGTTTTTT. Its protein product is CASSEYLAPGELFF. The chain recombines TRBV25-1 with TRBJ2-2, with D hard to call. This CDR3 has 14 amino acids. Trimming cost V 0 bases and J 6 bases, with 8 bases left between them. Germline V lookup: CDR1 MGHDK, CDR2 SYGVNS.

The chain carries TRBV24-1 and TRBJ2-2, with D unresolved. The ends were cut back, 4 bases at V and 5 bases at J, with 4 bases in the middle. The CDR3 contains 12 residues. Germline V CDR1 and CDR2: KGHDR, SFDVKD. The CDR3 loop is CATSERTGELFF. The CDR3 DNA sequence: TGTGCCACCAGTGAACGGACCGGGGAGCTGTTTTTT.